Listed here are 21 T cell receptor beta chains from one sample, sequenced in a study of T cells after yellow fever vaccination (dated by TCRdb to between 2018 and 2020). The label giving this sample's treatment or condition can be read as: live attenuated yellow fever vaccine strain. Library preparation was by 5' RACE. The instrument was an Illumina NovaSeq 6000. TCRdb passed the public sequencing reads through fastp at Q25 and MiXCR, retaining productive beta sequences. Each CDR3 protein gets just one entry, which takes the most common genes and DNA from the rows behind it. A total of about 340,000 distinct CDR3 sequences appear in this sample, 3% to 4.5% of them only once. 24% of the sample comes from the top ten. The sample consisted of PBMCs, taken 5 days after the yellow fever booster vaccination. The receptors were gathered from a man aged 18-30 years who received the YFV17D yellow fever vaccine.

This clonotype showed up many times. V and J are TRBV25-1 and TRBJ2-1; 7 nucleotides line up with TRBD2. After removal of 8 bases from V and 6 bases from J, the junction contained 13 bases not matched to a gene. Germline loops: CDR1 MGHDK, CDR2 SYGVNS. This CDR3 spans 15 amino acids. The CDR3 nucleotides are TGTGCCAGCGGGGGGGGTAGCGGGCTAAGCAATGAGCAGTTCTTC. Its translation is CASGGGSGLSNEQFF.

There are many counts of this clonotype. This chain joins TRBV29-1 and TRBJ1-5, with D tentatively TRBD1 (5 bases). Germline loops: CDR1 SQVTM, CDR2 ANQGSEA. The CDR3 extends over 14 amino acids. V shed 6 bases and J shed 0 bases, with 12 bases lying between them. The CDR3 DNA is TGCAGCGTAATCGACAGAAATAGCAATCAGCCCCAGCATTTT. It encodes CSVIDRNSNQPQHF.

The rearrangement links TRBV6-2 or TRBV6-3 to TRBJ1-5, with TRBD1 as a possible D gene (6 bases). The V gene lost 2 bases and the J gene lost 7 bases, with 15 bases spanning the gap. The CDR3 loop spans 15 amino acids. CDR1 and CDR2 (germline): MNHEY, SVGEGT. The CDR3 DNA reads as TGTGCCAGCAGTTACCATCTTGGGGGCAGCCAGCCCCAGCATTTT. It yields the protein CASSYHLGGSQPQHF.

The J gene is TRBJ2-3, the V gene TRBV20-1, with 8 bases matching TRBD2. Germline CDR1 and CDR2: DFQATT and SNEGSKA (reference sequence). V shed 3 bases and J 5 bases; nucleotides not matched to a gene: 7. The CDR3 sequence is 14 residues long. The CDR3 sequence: CSARPAGGRDTQYF. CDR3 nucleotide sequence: TGCAGTGCTAGGCCGGCGGGGGGCCGAGATACGCAGTATTTT.

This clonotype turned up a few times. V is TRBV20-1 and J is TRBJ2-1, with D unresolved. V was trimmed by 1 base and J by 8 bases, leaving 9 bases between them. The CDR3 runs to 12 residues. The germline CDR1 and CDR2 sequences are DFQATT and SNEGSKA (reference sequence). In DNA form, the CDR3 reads TGCAGTGCTAGAGCTAGAGGCCATGAGCAGTTCTTC. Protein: CSARARGHEQFF.

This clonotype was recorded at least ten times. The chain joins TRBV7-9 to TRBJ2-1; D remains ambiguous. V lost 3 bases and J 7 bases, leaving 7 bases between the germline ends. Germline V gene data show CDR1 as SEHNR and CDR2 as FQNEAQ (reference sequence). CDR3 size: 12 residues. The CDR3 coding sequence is TGTGCCAGCAGCTTGAGTGGGAATGAGCAGTTCTTC. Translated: CASSLSGNEQFF.

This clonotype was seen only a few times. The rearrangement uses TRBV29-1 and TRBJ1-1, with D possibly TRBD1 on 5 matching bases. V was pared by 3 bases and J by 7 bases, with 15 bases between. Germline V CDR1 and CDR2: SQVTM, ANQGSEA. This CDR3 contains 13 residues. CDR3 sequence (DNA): TGCAGCGTTGATCACCTTAGGGGTTATGAAGCTTTCTTT. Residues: CSVDHLRGYEAFF.

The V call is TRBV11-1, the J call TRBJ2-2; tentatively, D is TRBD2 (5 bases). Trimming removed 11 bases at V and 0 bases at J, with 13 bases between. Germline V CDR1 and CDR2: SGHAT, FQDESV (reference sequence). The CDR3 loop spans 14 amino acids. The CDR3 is CAVRWRANTGELFF. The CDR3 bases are TGTGCCGTCCGGTGGCGGGCGAACACCGGGGAGCTGTTTTTT.

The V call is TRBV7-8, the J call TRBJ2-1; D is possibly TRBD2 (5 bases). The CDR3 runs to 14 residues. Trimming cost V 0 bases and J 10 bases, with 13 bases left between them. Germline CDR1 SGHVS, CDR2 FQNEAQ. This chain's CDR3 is CASSLARRLAEQFF. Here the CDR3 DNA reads TGTGCCAGCAGCTTAGCGAGGCGGCTAGCCGAGCAGTTCTTC.

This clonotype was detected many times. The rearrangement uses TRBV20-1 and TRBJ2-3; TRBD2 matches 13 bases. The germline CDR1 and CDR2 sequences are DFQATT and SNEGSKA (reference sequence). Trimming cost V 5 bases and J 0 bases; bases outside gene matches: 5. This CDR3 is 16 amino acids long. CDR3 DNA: TGCAGTGCTCCACTAGCGGGGGGGCGGAGCACAGATACGCAGTATTTT. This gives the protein CSAPLAGGRSTDTQYF.

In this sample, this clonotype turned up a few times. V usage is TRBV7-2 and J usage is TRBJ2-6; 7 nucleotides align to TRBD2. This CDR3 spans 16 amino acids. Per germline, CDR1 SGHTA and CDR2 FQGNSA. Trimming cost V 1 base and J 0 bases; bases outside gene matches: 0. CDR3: CASSLGGSSGANVLTF. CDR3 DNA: TGTGCCAGCAGCTTAGGCGGGAGCTCTGGGGCCAACGTCCTGACTTTC.

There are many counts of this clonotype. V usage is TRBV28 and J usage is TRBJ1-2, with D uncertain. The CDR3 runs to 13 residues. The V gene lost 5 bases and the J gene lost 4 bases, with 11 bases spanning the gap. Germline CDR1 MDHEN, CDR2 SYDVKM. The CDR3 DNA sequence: TGTGCCAGCAGTACCTCTCAGCGCTATGGCTACACCTTC. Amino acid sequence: CASSTSQRYGYTF.

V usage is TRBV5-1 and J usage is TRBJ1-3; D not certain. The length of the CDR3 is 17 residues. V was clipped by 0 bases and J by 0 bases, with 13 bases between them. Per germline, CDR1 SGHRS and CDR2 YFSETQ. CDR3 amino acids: CASSLAFDTRSGNTIYF. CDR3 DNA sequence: TGCGCCAGCAGCTTGGCCTTCGACACCCGCTCTGGAAACACCATATATTTT.

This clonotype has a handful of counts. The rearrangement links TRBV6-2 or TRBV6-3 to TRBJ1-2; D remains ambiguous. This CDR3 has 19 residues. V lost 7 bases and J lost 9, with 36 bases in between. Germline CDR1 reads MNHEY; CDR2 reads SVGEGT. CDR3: CASTPREGITTMRGFRYTF. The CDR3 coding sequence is TGTGCCAGCACCCCACGGGAGGGAATAACTACTATGAGAGGCTTCCGCTACACCTTC.

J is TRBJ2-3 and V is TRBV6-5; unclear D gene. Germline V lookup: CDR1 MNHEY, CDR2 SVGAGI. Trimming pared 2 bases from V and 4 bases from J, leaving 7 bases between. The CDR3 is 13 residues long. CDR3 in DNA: TGTGCCAGCAGTTACGTTGTGGCAGATACGCAGTATTTT. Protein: CASSYVVADTQYF.

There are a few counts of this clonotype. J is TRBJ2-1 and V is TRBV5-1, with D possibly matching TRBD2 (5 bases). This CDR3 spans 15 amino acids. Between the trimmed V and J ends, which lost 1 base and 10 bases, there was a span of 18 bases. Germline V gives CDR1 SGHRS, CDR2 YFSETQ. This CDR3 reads CASSLWTASPGEQFF. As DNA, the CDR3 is TGCGCCAGCAGCTTGTGGACGGCCTCTCCGGGAGAGCAGTTCTTC.

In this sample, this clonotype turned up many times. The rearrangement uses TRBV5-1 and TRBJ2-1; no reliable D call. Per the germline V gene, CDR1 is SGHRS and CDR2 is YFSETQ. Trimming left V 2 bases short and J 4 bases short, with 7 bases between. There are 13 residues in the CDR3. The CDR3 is CASSLGQYNEQFF. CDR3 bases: TGCGCCAGCAGCTTAGGCCAGTACAATGAGCAGTTCTTC.

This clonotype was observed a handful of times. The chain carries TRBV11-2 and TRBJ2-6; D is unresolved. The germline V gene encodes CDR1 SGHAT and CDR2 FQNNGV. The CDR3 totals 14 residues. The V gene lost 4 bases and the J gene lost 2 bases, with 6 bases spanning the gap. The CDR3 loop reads CASSSAPGANVLTF. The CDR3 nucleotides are TGTGCCAGCAGCTCTGCACCTGGGGCCAACGTCCTGACTTTC.

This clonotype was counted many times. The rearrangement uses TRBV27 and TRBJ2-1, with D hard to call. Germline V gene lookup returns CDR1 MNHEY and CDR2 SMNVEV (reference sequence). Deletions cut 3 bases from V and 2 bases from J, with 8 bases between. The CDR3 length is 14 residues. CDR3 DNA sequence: TGTGCCAGCAGTTTCAATCTAGCCTACAATGAGCAGTTCTTC. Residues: CASSFNLAYNEQFF.

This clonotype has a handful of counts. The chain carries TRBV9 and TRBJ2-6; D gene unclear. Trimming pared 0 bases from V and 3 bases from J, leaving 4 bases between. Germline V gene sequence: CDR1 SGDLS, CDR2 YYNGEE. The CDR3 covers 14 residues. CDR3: CASSVGIGANVLTF. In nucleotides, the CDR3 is TGTGCCAGCAGCGTAGGGATTGGGGCCAACGTCCTGACTTTC.

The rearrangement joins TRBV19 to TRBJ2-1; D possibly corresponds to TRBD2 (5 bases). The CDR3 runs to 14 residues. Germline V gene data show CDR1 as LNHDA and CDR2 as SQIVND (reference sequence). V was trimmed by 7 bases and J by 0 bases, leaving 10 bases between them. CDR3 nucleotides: TGTGCCAGTACGTTCGCGGGCTCCTACAATGAGCAGTTCTTC. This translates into CASTFAGSYNEQFF.